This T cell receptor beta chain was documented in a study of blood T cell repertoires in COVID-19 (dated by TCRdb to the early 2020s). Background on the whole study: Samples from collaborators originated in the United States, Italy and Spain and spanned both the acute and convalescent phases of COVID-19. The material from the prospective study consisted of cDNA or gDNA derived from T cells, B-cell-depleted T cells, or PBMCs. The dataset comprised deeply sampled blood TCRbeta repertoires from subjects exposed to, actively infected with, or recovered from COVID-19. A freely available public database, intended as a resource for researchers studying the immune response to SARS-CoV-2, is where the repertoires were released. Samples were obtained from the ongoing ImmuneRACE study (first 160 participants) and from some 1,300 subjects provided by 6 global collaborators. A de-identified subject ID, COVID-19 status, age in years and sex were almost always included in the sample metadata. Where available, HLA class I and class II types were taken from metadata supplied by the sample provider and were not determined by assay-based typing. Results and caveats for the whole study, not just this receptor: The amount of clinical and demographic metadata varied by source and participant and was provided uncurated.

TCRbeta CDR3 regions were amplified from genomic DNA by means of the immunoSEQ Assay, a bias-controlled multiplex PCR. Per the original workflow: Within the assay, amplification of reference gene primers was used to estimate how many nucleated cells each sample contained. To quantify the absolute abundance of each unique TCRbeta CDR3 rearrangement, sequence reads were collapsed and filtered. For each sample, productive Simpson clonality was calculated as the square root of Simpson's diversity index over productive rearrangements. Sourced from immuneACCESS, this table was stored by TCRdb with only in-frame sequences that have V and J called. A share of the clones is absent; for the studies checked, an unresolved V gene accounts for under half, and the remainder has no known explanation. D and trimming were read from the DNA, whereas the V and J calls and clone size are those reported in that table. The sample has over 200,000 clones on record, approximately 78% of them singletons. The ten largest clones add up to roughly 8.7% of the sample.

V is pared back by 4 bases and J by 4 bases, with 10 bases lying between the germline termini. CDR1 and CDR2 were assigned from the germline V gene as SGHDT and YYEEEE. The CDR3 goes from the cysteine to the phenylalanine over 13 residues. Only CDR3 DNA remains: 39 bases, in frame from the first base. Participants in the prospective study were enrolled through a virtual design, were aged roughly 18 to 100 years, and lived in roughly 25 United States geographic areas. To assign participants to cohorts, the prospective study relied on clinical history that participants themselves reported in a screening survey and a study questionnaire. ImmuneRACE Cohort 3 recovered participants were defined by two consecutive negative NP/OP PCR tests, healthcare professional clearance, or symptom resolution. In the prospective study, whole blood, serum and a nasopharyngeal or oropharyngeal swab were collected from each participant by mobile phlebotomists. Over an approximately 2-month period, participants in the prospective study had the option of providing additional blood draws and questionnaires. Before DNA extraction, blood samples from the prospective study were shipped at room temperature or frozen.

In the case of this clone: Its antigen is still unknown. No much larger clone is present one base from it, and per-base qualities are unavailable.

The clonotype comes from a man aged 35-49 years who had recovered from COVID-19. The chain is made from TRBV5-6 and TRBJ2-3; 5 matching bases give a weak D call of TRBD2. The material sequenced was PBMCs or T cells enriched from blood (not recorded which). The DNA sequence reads TGTGCCAGCAGCCCGGGGATTGCAGATACGCAGTATTTT. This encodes CASSPGIADTQYF.